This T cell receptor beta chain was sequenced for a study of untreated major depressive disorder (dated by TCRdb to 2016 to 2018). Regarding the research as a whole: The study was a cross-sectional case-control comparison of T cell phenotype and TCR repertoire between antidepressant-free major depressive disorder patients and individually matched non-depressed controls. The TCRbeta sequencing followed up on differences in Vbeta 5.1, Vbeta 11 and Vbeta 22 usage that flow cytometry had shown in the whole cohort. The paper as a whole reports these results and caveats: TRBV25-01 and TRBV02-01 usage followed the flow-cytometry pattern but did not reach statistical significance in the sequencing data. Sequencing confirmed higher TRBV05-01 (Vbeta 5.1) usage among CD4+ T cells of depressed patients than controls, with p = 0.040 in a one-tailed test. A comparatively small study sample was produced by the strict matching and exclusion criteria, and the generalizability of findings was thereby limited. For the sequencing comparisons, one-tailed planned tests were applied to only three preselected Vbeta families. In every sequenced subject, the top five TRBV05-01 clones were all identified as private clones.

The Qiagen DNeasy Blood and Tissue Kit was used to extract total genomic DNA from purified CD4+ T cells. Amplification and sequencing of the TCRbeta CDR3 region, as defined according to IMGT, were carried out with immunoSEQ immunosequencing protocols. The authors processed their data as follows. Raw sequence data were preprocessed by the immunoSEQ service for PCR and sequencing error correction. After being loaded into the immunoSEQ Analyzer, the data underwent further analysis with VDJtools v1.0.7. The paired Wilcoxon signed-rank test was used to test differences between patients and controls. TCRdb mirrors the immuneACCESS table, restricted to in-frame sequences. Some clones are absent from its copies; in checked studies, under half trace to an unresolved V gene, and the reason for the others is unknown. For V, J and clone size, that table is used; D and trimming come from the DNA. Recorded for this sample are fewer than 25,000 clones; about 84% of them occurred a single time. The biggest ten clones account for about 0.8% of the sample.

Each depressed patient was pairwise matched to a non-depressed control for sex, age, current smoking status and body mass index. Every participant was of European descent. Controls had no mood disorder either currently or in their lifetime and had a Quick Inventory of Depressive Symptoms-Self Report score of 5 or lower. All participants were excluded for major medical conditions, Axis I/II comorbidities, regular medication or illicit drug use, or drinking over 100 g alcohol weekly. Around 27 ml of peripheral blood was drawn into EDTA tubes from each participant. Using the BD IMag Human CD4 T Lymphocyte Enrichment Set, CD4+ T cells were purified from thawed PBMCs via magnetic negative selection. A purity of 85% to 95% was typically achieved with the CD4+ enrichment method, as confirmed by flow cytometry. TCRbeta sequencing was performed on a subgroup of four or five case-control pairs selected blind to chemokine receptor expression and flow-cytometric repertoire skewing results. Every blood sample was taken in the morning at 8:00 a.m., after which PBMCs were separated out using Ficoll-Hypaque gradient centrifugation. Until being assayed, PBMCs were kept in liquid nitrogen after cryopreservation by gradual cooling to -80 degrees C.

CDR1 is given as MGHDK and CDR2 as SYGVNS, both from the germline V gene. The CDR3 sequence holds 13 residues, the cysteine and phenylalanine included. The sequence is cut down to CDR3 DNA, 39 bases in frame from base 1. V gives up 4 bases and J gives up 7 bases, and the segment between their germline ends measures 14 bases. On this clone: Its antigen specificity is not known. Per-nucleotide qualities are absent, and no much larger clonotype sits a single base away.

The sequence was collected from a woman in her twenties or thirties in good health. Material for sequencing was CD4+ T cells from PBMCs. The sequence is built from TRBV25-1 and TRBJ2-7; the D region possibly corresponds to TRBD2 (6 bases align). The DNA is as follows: TGTGCCAGCAGTGGGGGGGTACCGTGGGAGCAGTACTTC. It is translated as CASSGGVPWEQYF.